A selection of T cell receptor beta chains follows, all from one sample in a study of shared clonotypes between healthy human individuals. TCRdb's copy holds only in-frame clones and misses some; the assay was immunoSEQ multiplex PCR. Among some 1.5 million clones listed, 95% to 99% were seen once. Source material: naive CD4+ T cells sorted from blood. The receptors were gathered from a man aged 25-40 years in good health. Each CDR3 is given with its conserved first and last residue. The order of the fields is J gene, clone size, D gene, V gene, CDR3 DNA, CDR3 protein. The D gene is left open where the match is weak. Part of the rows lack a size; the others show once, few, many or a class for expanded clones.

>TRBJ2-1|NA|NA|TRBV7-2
TGTGCCAGCAGCTTAGCGTTTAGCGCGTCCTACAATGAGCAGTTCTTC
CASSLAFSASYNEQFF
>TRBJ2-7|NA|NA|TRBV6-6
TGTGCCAGCAGTTACTCGTTACCCAGGGAGTACGAGCAGTACTTC
CASSYSLPREYEQYF
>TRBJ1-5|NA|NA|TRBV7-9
TGTGCCAGCAACAAGGGGAATCAGCCCCAGCATTTT
CASNKGNQPQHF
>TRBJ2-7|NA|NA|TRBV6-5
TGTGCCAGCAGTTACTCGTCAGCGTTCGTCTACGAGCAGTACTTC
CASSYSSAFVYEQYF
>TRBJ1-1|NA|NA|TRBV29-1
TGCAGTACAGGGTTTGGGAACACTGAAGCTTTCTTT
CSTGFGNTEAFF
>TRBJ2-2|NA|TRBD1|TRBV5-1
TGCGCCAGCAGCCCGACAGGGGGCACCGGGGAGCTGTTTTTT
CASSPTGGTGELFF
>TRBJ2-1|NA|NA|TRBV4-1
TGCGCCAGCAGCCACAGACAGTACAATGAGCAGTTCTTC
CASSHRQYNEQFF
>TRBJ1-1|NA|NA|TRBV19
TGTGCCAGTAGCTCGATTGGCACTGAAGCTTTCTTT
CASSSIGTEAFF
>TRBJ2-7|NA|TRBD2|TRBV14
TGTGCCAGCAGCCAACCGGGACTAGCCTACGAGCAGTACTTC
CASSQPGLAYEQYF
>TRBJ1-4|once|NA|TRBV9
TGTGCCAGCAGCGTAGGCGGCCGTTCGCCTATTGAAAAACTGTTTTTT
CASSVGGRSPIEKLFF
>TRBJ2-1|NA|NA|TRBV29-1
TGCAGCGTTGAAAATACAGGGGGGGTAGTAAATGAGCAGTTCTTC
CSVENTGGVVNEQFF
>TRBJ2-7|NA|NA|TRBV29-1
TGCAGCGCGTGGTGGGCCTACGAGCAGTACTTC
CSAWWAYEQYF
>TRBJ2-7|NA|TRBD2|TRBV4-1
TGCGCCAGCAGCCAAGATGCTAAGGGAGGGCTCTTCTACGAGCAGTACTTC
CASSQDAKGGLFYEQYF
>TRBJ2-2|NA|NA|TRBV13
TGTGCCAGCAGCAAAGGACACAACACCGGGGAGCTGTTTTTT
CASSKGHNTGELFF
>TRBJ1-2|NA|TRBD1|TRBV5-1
TGCGCCAGCAGCTCAAAGATCGATTTACCGGGACAGGGTAGAGCTAACTATGGCTACACCTTC
CASSSKIDLPGQGRANYGYTF
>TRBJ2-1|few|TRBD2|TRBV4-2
TGTGCCAGCAGCCAAGATGGGTTAGCGGGAGTCAGAGAGCAGTTCTTC
CASSQDGLAGVREQFF
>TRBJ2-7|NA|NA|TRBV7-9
TGTGCCAGCAGCTTAGTAGTCGACGAGCAGTACTTC
CASSLVVDEQYF
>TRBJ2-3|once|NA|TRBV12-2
TGTGCAAGTCGCCCCATCGGGCTAGAGGATCGGAGGACGCAGTATTTT
CASRPIGLEDRRTQYF
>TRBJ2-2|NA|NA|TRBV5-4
TGTGCCAGCAGCTTGCGGTGGGGTGTCGCTTACACCGGGGAGCTGTTTTTT
CASSLRWGVAYTGELFF
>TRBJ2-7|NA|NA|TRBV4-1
TGCGCCAGCAGCCTCTCCGACAGAAACCCCTACGAGCAGTACTTC
CASSLSDRNPYEQYF
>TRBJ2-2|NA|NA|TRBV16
TGTGCCAGCAGCCAGCACATAAGAAGGGAGCTGTTTTTT
CASSQHIRRELFF
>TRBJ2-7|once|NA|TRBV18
TGTGCCAGCTCACCACGTACGGGAACCTACGAGCAGTACTTC
CASSPRTGTYEQYF
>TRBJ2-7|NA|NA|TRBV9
TGTGCCAGCAGCGTAGGGGTCGTAAGCTCCTACGAGCAGTACTTC
CASSVGVVSSYEQYF
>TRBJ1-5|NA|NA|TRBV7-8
TGTGCCAGCACCCCGGGACGCCTTTTCAATCAGCCCCAGCATTTT
CASTPGRLFNQPQHF
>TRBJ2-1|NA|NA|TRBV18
TGTGCCAGCTCACCACCCCGGGGTATAAGCTCCTACAATGAGCAGTTCTTC
CASSPPRGISSYNEQFF
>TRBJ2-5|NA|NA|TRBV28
TGTGCCAGCAGTACCCCACTGACAGGGACCCAGTACTTC
CASSTPLTGTQYF
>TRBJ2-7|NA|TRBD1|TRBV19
TGTGCCAGTAGTATACCTGGGACAGGGAGAGAAGAGCAGTACTTC
CASSIPGTGREEQYF
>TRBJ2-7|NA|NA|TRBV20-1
TGCAGGCATAAGAACGAGCAGTACTTC
CRHKNEQYF
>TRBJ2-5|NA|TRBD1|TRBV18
TGTGCCAGCTCCCAGGACAGGGGGCGAGAGACCCAGTACTTC
CASSQDRGRETQYF
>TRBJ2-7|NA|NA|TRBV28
TGTGCCAGCAGAGTCCTAAAGGGAGCCGGCTACGAGCAGTACTTC
CASRVLKGAGYEQYF
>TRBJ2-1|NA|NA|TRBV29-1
TGCAGCATGGGAGTGGCGGGCCGCCAACACAATGAGCAGTTCTTC
CSMGVAGRQHNEQFF
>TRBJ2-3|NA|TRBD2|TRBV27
TGTGCCAGCTCTCCTAGCGGCGGGTTCGGGCAGTATTTT
CASSPSGGFGQYF
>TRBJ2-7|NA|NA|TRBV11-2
TGTGCCAGCAGCTTAGAAAGCAACGAGCAGTACTTC
CASSLESNEQYF
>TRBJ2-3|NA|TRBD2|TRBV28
TGTGCCAGCAGTGATAGCGGGAGGTTCACAGATACGCAGTATTTT
CASSDSGRFTDTQYF
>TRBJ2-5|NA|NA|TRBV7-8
TGTGCCAGCAGCTTAACAGGGTTGGAGACCCAGTACTTC
CASSLTGLETQYF
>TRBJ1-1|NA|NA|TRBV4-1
TGCGCCAGCAGCCAAGTGGGGGTCGCCAGGATCGCTTTCTTT
CASSQVGVARIAFF
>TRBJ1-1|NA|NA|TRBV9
TGTGCCAGCAGCGTAGGTGTTGCGGGGGGCACTGAAGCTTTCTTT
CASSVGVAGGTEAFF
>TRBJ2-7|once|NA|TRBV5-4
TGTGCCAGCAGCTTGACTAGTTTCAACGAGCAGTACTTC
CASSLTSFNEQYF
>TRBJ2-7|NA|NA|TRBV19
TGTGCCAGTAGTATAGGGCACGGCACCTACGAGCAGTACTTC
CASSIGHGTYEQYF
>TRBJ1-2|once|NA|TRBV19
TGTGCCAGTAGTCCTGGGGGTGTACGCTATGGCTACACCTTC
CASSPGGVRYGYTF
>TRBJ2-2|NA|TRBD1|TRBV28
TGTGCCAGCAGTTTGGGGACAGGGGGCATCATTTCAAACACCGGGGAGCTGTTTTTT
CASSLGTGGIISNTGELFF
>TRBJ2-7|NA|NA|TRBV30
TGTGCCTGGACGGCTGGGTCCTACGAGCAGTACTTC
CAWTAGSYEQYF
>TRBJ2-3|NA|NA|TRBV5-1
TGCGCCAGCAGCTTGGCCCTTGGAGATACGCAGTATTTT
CASSLALGDTQYF
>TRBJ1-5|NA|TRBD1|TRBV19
TGTGCCATCGCTAAGGAGGGGGCCCCTGGACAGCCCCAGCATTTT
CAIAKEGAPGQPQHF
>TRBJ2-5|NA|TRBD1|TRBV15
TGTGCCACCAGCAGGGGACAGGGATTCGAGACCCAGTACTTC
CATSRGQGFETQYF